This T cell receptor beta chain was identified in a study of blood T cell repertoires in COVID-19. The CDR3 covers 16 residues. Germline V gene lookup returns CDR1 SGHRS and CDR2 YFSETQ. Trimming shortened V by 0 bases and J by 6 bases, and 15 bases separated the two germline ends. Libraries were prepared by immunoSEQ multiplex PCR; TCRdb keeps only in-frame clonotypes and omits some of them. Of 120,000 to 150,000 clones in the sample, about 87% were seen once. The chain employs TRBV5-1 and TRBJ2-2; D is possibly TRBD1 (6 bases). Sequenced: peripheral blood. The sequence came from a man aged 45 to 65 who had recovered from COVID-19. The CDR3 coding sequence is TGCGCCAGCAGCTTGGTCGGCAGGGGCTTTGCCGGGGAGCTGTTTTTT. It yields the protein CASSLVGRGFAGELFF.